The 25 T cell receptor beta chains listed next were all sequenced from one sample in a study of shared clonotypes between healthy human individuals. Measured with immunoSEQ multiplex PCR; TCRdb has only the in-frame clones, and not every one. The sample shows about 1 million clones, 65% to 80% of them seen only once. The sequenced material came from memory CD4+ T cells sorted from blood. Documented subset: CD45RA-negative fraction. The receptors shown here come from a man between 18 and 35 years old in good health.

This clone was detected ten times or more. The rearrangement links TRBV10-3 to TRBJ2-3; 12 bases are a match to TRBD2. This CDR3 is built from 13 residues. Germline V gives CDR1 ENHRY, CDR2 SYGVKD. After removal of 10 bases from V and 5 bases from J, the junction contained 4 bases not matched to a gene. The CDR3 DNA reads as TGTGCCACTAGCGGGAGGGATAGAGATACGCAGTATTTT. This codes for CATSGRDRDTQYF.

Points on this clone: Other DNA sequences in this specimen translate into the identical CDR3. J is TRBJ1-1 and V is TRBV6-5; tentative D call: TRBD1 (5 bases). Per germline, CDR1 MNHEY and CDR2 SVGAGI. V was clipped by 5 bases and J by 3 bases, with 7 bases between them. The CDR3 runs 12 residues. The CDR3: CASSRGDTEAFF. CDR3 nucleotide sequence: TGTGCCAGCAGTCGGGGGGACACTGAAGCTTTCTTT.

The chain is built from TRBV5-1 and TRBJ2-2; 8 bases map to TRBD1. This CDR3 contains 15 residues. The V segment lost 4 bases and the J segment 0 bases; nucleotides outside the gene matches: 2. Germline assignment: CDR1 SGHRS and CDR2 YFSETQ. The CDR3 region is CASSGQGSNTGELFF. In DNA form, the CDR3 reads TGCGCCAGCAGCGGACAGGGATCGAACACCGGGGAGCTGTTTTTT. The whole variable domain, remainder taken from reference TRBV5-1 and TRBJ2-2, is KAGVTQTPRYLIKTRGQQVTLSCSPISGHRSVSWYQQTPGQGLQFLFEYFSETQRNKGNFPGRFSGRQFSNSRSEMNVSTLELGDSALYLCASSGQGSNTGELFFGEGSRLTVL.

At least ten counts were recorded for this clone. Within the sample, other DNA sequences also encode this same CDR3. CDR3 DNA: TGTGCCAGCAGTTCCCCGGGACAGGGGGCCCATGGCTACACCTTC. This gives the protein CASSSPGQGAHGYTF. The J gene is TRBJ1-2, the V gene TRBV6-6; 12 bases agree with TRBD1. The germline V gene encodes CDR1 MNHNY and CDR2 SVGAGI (reference sequence). This CDR3 is 15 amino acids long. J lost 6 bases, V lost 4 bases, and 6 bases had no gene match.

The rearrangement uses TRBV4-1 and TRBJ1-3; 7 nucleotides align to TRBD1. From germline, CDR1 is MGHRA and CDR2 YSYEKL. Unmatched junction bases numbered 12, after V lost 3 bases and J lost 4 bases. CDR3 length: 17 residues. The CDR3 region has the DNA TGCGCCAGCAGCCAGCACCCAGGGGGGGCTGGGGGAAACACCATATATTTT. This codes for CASSQHPGGAGGNTIYF.

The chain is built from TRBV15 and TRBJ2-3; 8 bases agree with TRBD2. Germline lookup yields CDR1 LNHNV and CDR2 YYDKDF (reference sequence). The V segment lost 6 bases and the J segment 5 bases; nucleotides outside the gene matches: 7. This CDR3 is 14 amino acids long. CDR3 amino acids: CATRGSGSVDTQYF. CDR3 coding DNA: TGTGCCACCAGGGGAAGCGGGAGCGTAGATACGCAGTATTTT.

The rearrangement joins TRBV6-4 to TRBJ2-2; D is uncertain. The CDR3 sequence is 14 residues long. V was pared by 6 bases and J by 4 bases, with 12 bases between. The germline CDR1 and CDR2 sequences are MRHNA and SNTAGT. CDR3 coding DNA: TGTGCCAGCAGGGGCTCCCCCGGCACCGGGGAGCTGTTTTTT. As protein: CASRGSPGTGELFF.

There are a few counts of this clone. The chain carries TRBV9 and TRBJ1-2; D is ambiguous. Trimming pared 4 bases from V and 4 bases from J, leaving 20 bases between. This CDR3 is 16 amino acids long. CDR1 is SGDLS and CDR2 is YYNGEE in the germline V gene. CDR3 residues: CASSSSSFPEGYGYTF. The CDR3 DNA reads TGTGCCAGCAGCTCCTCCAGTTTCCCGGAAGGCTATGGCTACACCTTC.

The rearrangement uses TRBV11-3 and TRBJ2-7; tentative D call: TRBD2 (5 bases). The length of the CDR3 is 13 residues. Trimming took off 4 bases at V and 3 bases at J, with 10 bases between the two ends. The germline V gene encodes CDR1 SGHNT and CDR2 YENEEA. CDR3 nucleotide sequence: TGTGCCAGCAGCTCAGCAGGAGGCTACGAGCAGTACTTC. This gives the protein CASSSAGGYEQYF. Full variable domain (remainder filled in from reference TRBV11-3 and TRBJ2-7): EAGVVQSPRYKIIEKKQPVAFWCNPISGHNTLYWYLQNLGQGPELLIRYENEEAVDDSQLPKDRFSAERLKGVDSTLKIQPAELGDSAVYLCASSSAGGYEQYFGPGTRLTVT.

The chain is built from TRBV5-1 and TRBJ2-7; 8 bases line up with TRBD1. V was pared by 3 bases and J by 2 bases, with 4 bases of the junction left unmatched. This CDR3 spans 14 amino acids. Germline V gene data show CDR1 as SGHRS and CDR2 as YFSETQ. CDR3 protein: CASSSDRGTYEQYF. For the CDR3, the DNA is TGCGCCAGCAGCTCTGACAGGGGCACCTACGAGCAGTACTTC.

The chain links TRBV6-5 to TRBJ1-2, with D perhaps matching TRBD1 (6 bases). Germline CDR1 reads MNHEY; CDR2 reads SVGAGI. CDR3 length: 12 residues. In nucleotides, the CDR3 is TGTGCTTCGCAGGGGTTGAGGGGTGGCTACACCTTC. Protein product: CASQGLRGGYTF.

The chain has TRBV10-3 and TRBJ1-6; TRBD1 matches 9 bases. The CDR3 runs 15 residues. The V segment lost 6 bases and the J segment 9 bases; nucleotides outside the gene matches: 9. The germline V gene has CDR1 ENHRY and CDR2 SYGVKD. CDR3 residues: CAISADRGLGSPLHF. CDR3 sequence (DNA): TGTGCCATCAGCGCGGACAGGGGATTGGGTTCACCCCTCCACTTT.

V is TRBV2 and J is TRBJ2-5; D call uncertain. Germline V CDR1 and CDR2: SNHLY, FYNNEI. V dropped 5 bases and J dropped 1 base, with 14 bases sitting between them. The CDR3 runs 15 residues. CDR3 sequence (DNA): TGTGCCAGCAGTCCCTCGGGTGGGTCCCAAGAGACCCAGTACTTC. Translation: CASSPSGGSQETQYF.

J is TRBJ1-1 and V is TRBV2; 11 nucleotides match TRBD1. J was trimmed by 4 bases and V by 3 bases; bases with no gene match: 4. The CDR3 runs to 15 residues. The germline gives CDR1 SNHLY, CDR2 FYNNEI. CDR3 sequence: CASSEDRGLGTEAFF. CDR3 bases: TGTGCCAGCAGTGAGGACAGGGGGCTGGGCACTGAAGCTTTCTTT.

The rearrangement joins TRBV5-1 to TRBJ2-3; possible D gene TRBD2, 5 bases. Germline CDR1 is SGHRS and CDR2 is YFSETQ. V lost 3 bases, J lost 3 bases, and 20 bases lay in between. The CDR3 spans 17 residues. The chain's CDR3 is CASSSSGSAGVTDTQYF. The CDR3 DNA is TGCGCCAGCAGCTCCTCCGGTAGCGCCGGGGTGACAGATACGCAGTATTTT.

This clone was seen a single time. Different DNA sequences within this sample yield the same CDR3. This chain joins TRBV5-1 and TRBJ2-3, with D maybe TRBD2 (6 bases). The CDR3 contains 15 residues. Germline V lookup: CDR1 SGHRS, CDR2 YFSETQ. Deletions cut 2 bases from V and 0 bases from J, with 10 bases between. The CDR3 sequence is CASSLEGGSTDTQYF. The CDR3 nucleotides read TGCGCCAGCAGCTTAGAGGGAGGTAGCACAGATACGCAGTATTTT. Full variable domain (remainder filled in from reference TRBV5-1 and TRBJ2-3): KAGVTQTPRYLIKTRGQQVTLSCSPISGHRSVSWYQQTPGQGLQFLFEYFSETQRNKGNFPGRFSGRQFSNSRSEMNVSTLELGDSALYLCASSLEGGSTDTQYFGPGTRLTVL.

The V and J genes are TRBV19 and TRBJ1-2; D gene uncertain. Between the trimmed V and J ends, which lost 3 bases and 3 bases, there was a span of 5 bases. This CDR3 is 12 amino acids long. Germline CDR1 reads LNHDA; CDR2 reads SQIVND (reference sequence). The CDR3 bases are TGTGCCAGTAGTATTATTCACTATGGCTACACCTTC. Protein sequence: CASSIIHYGYTF.

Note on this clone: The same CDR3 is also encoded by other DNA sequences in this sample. The CDR3 nucleotides read TGTGCCAGCTCACCAGGGGGCACAGATACGCAGTATTTT. The encoded protein is CASSPGGTDTQYF. V and J are TRBV18 and TRBJ2-3, with D hard to call. CDR3 length equals 13 residues. Germline V lookup: CDR1 KGHSH, CDR2 LQKENI. Trimming removed 2 bases at V and 1 base at J, with 4 bases between.

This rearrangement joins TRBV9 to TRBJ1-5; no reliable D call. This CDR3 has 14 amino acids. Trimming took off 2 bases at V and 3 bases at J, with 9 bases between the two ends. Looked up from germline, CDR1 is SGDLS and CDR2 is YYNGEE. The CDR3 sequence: CASSVNGDNQPQHF. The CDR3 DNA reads TGTGCCAGCAGCGTCAACGGGGACAATCAGCCCCAGCATTTT.

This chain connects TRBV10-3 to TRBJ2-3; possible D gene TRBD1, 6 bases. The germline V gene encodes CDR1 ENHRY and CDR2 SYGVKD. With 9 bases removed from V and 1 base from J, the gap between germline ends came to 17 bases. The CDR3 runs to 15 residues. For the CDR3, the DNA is TGTGCCATAAAACAGGGTCAAGGGGGCACAGATACGCAGTATTTT. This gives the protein CAIKQGQGGTDTQYF.

The CDR3: CASSQAGQRNEKLFF. The CDR3, as DNA: TGCGCCAGCAGCCAAGCGGGACAGAGGAATGAAAAACTGTTTTTT. The J gene is TRBJ1-4, the V gene TRBV4-1; 7 bases are a match to TRBD1. CDR1 and CDR2 from the germline V gene are MGHRA and YSYEKL. The V and J ends lost 1 base and 5 bases, in that order; junction bases with no gene match: 4. The CDR3 consists of 15 residues.

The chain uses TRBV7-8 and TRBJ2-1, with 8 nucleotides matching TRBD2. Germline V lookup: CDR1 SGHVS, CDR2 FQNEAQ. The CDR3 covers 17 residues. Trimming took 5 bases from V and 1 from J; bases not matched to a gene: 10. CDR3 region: CASSPQAGGGSYNEQFF. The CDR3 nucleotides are TGTGCCAGCAGCCCTCAGGCGGGAGGAGGATCCTACAATGAGCAGTTCTTC.

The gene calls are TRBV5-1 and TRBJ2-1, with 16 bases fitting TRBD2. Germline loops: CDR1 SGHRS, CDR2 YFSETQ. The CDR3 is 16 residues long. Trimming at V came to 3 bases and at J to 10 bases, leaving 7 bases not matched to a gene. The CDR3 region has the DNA TGCGCCAGCAGCTGGGGACTAGCGGGAGGGCCGGGCGAGCAGTTCTTC. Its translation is CASSWGLAGGPGEQFF.

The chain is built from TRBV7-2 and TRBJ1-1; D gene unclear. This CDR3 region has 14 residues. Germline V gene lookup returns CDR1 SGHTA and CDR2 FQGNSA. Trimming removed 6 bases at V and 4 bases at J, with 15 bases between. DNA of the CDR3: TGTGCCAGCAGTTCGACGTTAGGACCCACTGAAGCTTTCTTT. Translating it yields CASSSTLGPTEAFF.

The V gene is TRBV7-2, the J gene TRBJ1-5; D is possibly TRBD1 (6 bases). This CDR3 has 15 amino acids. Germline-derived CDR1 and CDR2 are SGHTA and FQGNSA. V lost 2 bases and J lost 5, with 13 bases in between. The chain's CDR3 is CASSLTNQGYQPQHF. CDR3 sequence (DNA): TGTGCCAGCAGCTTAACCAATCAGGGGTATCAGCCCCAGCATTTT. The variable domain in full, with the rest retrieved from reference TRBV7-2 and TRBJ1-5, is GAGVSQSPSNKVTEKGKDVELRCDPISGHTALYWYRQSLGQGLEFLIYFQGNSAPDKSGLPSDRFSAERTGGSVSTLTIQRTQQEDSAVYLCASSLTNQGYQPQHFGDGTRLSIL.